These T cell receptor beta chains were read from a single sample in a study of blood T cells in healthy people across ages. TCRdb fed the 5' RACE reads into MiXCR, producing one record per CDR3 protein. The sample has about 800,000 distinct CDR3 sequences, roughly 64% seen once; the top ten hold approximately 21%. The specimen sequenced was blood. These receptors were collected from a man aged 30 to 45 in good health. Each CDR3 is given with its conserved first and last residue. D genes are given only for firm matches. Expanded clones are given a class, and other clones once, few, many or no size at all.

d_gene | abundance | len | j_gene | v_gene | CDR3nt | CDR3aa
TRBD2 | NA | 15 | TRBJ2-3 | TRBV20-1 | TGCAGTGCTAGAGATCTCAGCGGGGAGCCAGATACGCAGTATTTT | CSARDLSGEPDTQYF
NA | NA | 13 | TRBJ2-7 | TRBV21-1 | TGTGCCAGCAGCAAACCAGGCGGCGACGAGCAGTACTTC | CASSKPGGDEQYF
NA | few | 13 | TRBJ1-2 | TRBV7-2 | TGTGCCAGCAGCATACAGGACAGTTATGGCTACACCTTC | CASSIQDSYGYTF
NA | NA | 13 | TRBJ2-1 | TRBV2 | TGTGCCAGCAGGCTTCTGGGGGATGGTGAGCAGTTCTTC | CASRLLGDGEQFF
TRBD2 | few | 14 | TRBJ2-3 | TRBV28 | TGTGCCGTAGAATCAGCGGGAGGGATTGATACGCAGTATTTT | CAVESAGGIDTQYF
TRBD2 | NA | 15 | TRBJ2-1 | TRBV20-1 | TGCAGTGCTAGTGCCGGGGGGGCTTTTATCCATGAGCAGTTCTTC | CSASAGGAFIHEQFF
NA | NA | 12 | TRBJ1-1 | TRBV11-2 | TGTGCCAGCAGCTCGCAGGGTCCTGAAGCTTTCTTT | CASSSQGPEAFF
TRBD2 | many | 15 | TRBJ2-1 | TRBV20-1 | TGCAGTGCTAGAGATCTGGGACTAGCCGGGAATGAGCAGTTCTTC | CSARDLGLAGNEQFF
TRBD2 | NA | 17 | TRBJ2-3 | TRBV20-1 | TGCAGTGCTCCCGTCGGGGGGGCTATATCTAGCACAGATACGCAGTATTTT | CSAPVGGAISSTDTQYF
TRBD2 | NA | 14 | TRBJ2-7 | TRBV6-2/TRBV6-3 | TGTGCCAGCACCGAAGGGAGGGGCGACTACGAGCAGTACTTC | CASTEGRGDYEQYF
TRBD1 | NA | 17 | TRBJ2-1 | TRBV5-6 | TGTGCCAGCAGCGAAGTAACCGGGACAGGGGTTGGAAATGAGCAGTTCTTC | CASSEVTGTGVGNEQFF
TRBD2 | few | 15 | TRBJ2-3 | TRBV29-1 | TGCAGCGTTGTAAGAGCGGGGGATTACACAGATACGCAGTATTTT | CSVVRAGDYTDTQYF
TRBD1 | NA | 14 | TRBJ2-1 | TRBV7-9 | TGTGCCAGCAGCTTGGGGACAGTAATCCATGAGCAGTTCTTC | CASSLGTVIHEQFF
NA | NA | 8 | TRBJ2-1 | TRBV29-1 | TGCGGAGGGGACGAGCAGTTCTTC | CGGDEQFF
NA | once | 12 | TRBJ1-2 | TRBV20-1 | TGCAGTGCTAGAGACAGGGTCGGGGGCTACACCTTC | CSARDRVGGYTF
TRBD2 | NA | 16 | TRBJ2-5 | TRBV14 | TGTGCCAGCAGCCAAGATCCCGCTAGCGGGAGGGGGGAGCAGTACTTC | CASSQDPASGRGEQYF
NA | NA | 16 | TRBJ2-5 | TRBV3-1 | TGTGCCAGCAGCCAACCAGGGGTCATAACAAGAGAGACCCAGTACTTC | CASSQPGVITRETQYF
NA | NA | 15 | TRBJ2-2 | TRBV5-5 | TGTGCCAGCAGCCTATCGTGGGGAGAGGCCGGGGAGCTGTTTTTT | CASSLSWGEAGELFF
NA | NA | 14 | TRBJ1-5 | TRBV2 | TGTGCCAGCAGTGGAGGGAATTACAATCAGCCCCAGCATTTT | CASSGGNYNQPQHF
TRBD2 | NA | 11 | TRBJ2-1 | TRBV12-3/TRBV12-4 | TGTGCCAGCAGCGGACTAGATGAGCAGTTCTTC | CASSGLDEQFF
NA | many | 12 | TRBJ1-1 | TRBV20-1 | TGCAGTGCTAGTGGGGGGTACACTGAAGCTTTCTTT | CSASGGYTEAFF
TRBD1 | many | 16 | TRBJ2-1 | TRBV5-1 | TGCGCCAGCAGCTTGGCCGGACAGGGGGTTAGCAATGAGCAGTTCTTC | CASSLAGQGVSNEQFF
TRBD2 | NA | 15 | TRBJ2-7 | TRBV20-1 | TGCAGTGCTACCTCCGGGACTACAAACTCCTACGAGCAGTACTTC | CSATSGTTNSYEQYF
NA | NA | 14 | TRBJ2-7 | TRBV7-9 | TGTGCCAGCACTACTTGGGGGTTTACGGGGGAGCAGTACTTC | CASTTWGFTGEQYF
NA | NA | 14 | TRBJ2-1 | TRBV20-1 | TGCAGTGCTGACCGGGCCGTGGGGTACAATGAGCAGTTCTTC | CSADRAVGYNEQFF
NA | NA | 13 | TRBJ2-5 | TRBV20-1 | TGCAGTGCAATGCCCAGGAACGAAGAGACCCAGTACTTC | CSAMPRNEETQYF
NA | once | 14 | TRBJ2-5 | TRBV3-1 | TGTGCCAGCAGCCAAGAACGGGGTCCCGAGACCCAGTACTTC | CASSQERGPETQYF
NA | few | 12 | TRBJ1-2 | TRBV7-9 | TGTGCCAGCAGCTCTCTGATGGGTCACTACACCTTC | CASSSLMGHYTF
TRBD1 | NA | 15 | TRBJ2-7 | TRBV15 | TGTGCCACCAGCAGACACCGGGACAGGGGGGACGAGCAGTACTTC | CATSRHRDRGDEQYF
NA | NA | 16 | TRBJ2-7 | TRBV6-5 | TGTGCCGGCAGTTACTCGAGAGGGTATAGTTCCTACGAGCAGTACTTC | CAGSYSRGYSSYEQYF
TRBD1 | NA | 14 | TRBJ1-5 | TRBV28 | TGTGCCAGCAGCCAGACAGGGACTAGTCAGCCCCAGCATTTT | CASSQTGTSQPQHF
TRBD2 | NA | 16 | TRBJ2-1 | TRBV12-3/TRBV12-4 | TGTGCCAGCAGTCGGGCTAGCGGGAGCTCCTACAATGAGCAGTTCTTC | CASSRASGSSYNEQFF
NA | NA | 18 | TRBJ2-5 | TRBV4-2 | TGTGCCAGCAGCCAAACCTTGACCCCATCGGCGTACCAAGAGACCCAGTACTTC | CASSQTLTPSAYQETQYF
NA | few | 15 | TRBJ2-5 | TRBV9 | TGTGCCAGCAGCGTAACCGGGTCACCCCAAGAGACCCAGTACTTC | CASSVTGSPQETQYF
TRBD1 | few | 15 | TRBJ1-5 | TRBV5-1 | TGCGCCAGCAGCTGGACAGGGGAGGGGGAACAGCCCCAGCATTTT | CASSWTGEGEQPQHF
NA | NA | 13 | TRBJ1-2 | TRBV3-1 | TGTGCCAGCAGTCCTTCGACCGACTATGGCTACACCTTC | CASSPSTDYGYTF
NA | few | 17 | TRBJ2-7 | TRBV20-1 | TGCAGTGCTAGGGGTGGAGGCTCGTCGACGGTAACCTACGAGCAGTACTTC | CSARGGGSSTVTYEQYF
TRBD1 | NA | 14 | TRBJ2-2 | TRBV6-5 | TGTGCCAGCAGTATCATGGACAGGGCCGGGGAGCTGTTTTTT | CASSIMDRAGELFF